This T cell receptor beta chain was retrieved from a study of T cell changes during pregnancy in multiple sclerosis. Clones were read by immunoSEQ multiplex PCR, and TCRdb kept only the in-frame ones, dropping some. Altogether tens of thousands of clones are present, around 92% being singletons, with the ten largest covering about 2.8%. This clone was recorded once. Trimming stripped 2 bases from V and 4 bases from J, with 12 bases between. Germline V gene sequence: CDR1 MNHEY, CDR2 SVGAGI. There are 15 residues in the CDR3. The chain recombines TRBV6-5 with TRBJ2-1, with a tentative D call TRBD2 (5 bases). The sequence came from a female donor in good health, enrolled as a control in a pregnancy study. The source material was peripheral blood, sampled in the third trimester of pregnancy. The CDR3 DNA sequence: TGTGCCAGCAGTTACGTCGGGATCGGGTACAATGAGCAGTTCTTC. Translation gives CASSYVGIGYNEQFF.